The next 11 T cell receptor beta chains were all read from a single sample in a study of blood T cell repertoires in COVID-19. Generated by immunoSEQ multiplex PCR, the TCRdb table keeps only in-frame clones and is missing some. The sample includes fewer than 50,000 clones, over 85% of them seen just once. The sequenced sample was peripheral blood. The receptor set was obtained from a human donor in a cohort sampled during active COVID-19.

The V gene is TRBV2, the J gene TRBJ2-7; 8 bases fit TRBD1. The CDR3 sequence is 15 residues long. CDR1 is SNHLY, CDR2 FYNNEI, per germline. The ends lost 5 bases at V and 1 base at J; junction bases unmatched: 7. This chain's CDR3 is CASSSQGARSYEQYF. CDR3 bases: TGTGCCAGCAGTTCCCAGGGGGCGCGATCCTACGAGCAGTACTTC.

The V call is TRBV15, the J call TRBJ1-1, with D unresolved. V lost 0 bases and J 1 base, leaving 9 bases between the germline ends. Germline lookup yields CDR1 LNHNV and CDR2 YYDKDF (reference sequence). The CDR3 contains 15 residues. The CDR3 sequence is CATSRDGRGNTEAFF. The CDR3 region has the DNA TGTGCCACCAGCAGAGACGGGCGGGGGAACACTGAAGCTTTCTTT.

Written as DNA, the CDR3 is TGTGCCAGCAGTTTGGACAGGGGCGAGCAGTACGTC. As protein: CASSLDRGEQYV. The rearrangement links TRBV6-5 to TRBJ2-7; 9 nucleotides match TRBD1. After removal of 4 bases from V and 6 bases from J, the junction contained 1 base not matched to a gene. The CDR3 spans 12 residues. Germline values: CDR1 MNHEY, CDR2 SVGAGI.

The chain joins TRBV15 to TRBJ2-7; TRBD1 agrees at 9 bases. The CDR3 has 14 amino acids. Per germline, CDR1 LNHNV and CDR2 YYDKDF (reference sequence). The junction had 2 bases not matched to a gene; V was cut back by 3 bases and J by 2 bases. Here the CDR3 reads CATSRDRGTYEQYF. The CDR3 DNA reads TGTGCCACCAGCAGGGACAGGGGAACCTACGAGCAGTACTTC.

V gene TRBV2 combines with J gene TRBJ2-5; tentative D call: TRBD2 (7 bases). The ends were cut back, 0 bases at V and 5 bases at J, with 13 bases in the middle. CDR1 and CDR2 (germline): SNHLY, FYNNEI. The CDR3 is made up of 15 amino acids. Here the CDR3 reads CASSEAGGTTETQYF. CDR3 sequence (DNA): TGTGCCAGCAGTGAAGCAGGGGGGACTACGGAGACCCAGTACTTC.

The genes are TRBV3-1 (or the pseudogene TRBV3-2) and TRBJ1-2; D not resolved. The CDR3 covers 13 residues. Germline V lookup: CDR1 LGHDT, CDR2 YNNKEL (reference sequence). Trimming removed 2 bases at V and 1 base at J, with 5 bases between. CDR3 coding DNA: TGTGCCAGCAGCCAAAACGGTAACTATGGCTACACCTTC. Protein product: CASSQNGNYGYTF.

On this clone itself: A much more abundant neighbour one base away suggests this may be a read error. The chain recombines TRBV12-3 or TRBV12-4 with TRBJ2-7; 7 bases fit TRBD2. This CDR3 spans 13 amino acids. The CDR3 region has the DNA TGTACCAGCAGTTTATTGGGGACTAAGGAGCAGTACTTC. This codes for CTSSLLGTKEQYF.

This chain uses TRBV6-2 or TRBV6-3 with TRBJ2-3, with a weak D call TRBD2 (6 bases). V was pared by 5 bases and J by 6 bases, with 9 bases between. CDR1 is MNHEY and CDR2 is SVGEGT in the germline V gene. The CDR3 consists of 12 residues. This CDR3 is CASSRGLDTQYF. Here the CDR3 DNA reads TGTGCCAGCAGTAGGGGACTGGATACGCAGTATTTT.

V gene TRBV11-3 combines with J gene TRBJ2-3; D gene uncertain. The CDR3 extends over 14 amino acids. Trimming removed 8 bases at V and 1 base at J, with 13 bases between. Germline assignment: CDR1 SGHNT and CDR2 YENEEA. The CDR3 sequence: CASGPFTGTDTQYF. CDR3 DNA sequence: TGTGCCAGCGGGCCCTTCACGGGCACAGATACGCAGTATTTT.

DNA of the CDR3: TGTGCCAGCAGCTTGGTGCGGACTAGAAGATACGAGCAGTACTTC. This translates into CASSLVRTRRYEQYF. The chain employs TRBV7-8 and TRBJ2-7, with 7 bases aligning to TRBD2. V lost 3 bases, J lost 4 bases, and 9 bases stayed unmatched. Germline lookup yields CDR1 SGHVS and CDR2 FQNEAQ. The CDR3 loop spans 15 amino acids.

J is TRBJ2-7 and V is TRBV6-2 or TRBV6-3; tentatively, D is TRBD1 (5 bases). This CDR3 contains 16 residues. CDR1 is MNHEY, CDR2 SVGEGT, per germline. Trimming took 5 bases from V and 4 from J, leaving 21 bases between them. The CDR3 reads CASSQPSGYPKYEQYV. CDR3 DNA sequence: TGTGCCAGCAGTCAGCCCTCAGGGTACCCCAAATACGAGCAGTACGTC.